Listed below are T cell receptor beta chains from one sample, sequenced in a study of cytomegalovirus exposure and HLA in healthy donors. The repertoire was sequenced with immunoSEQ multiplex PCR; TCRdb's copy has only in-frame clones and lacks some. Among over 150,000 clones, 70% to 85% were seen once, and the ten largest hold more than 3.5%. Sequencing was done on a sample of PBMCs. The receptors were sampled from a woman aged 55-69 years in good health and CMV-seropositive. CDR3s include the opening cysteine and the closing phenylalanine or tryptophan. The order of the fields is V gene, D gene, J gene, clone size, CDR3 protein, CDR3 DNA. D genes are given only for firm matches. Rows give clone size only sometimes, using once, few, many, or a class for an expanded clone.

TRBV7-9	.	TRBJ1-2	few	CASSLGLDINYGYTF	TGTGCCAGCAGCTTAGGGTTGGACATTAACTATGGCTACACCTTC
TRBV30	TRBD2	TRBJ2-1	.	CAWSVRGLPSYNEQFF	TGTGCCTGGAGTGTACGGGGACTACCCTCCTACAATGAGCAGTTCTTC
TRBV19	.	TRBJ1-1	once	CASSMTRDTEAFF	TGTGCCAGTAGTATGACCCGGGACACTGAAGCTTTCTTT
TRBV6-5	TRBD2	TRBJ2-7	.	CASSYLAGGTLYEQYF	TGTGCCAGCAGTTACTTAGCGGGAGGGACCTTGTACGAGCAGTACTTC
TRBV21-1	.	TRBJ2-1	.	CASSKRRTLNEQFF	TGTGCCAGCAGCAAAAGGCGGACACTCAATGAGCAGTTCTTC
TRBV4-2	TRBD2	TRBJ2-1	.	CASSQEGTSAYNEQFF	TGTGCCAGCAGCCAAGAAGGGACTAGCGCCTACAATGAGCAGTTCTTC
TRBV7-9	.	TRBJ1-4	.	CASKQAGTDNEKLFF	TGTGCCAGCAAACAAGCCGGGACTGACAATGAAAAACTGTTTTTT
TRBV7-2	TRBD2	TRBJ2-3	.	CASGRGGISSTDTQYF	TGTGCCAGCGGACGCGGGGGAATCTCTAGCACAGATACGCAGTATTTT
TRBV28	.	TRBJ1-2	.	CASSLQEFNYGYTF	TGTGCCAGCAGTCTCCAGGAATTTAACTATGGCTACACCTTC
TRBV9	TRBD1	TRBJ1-4	.	CASSSGQGEDLYSEKLFF	TGTGCCAGCAGCTCCGGACAGGGCGAAGATCTATACTCCGAAAAACTGTTTTTT
TRBV7-2	.	TRBJ2-5	.	CASSLGLSSQETQYF	TGTGCCAGCAGCTTAGGTTTGTCCAGCCAAGAGACCCAGTACTTC
TRBV9	TRBD1	TRBJ2-1	.	CASSVQGAVWDEQFF	TGTGCCAGCAGCGTACAGGGGGCGGTCTGGGATGAGCAGTTCTTC
TRBV30	TRBD2	TRBJ2-7	.	CAWSFGEGEQYF	TGTGCCTGGAGTTTCGGGGAGGGGGAGCAGTACTTC
TRBV7-3	TRBD2	TRBJ2-1	once	CASSLRQRGNGEQFF	TGTGCCAGCAGCTTAAGGCAGCGGGGGAACGGTGAGCAGTTCTTC
TRBV7-9	.	TRBJ2-5	.	CSSSRDGIQETQYF	TGTTCCAGCAGCCGGGATGGAATTCAAGAGACCCAGTACTTC
TRBV5-6	.	TRBJ1-5	.	CASSLMGGDQPQHF	TGTGCCAGCAGCTTGATGGGGGGTGATCAGCCCCAGCATTTT
TRBV25-1	.	TRBJ1-3	.	CASSEYPGRVGNTIYF	TGTGCCAGCAGTGAATATCCGGGGAGGGTAGGAAACACCATATATTTT
TRBV9	TRBD1	TRBJ1-1	few	CASSTTGANTEAFF	TGTGCCAGCAGCACGACAGGGGCGAACACTGAAGCTTTCTTT
TRBV5-1	.	TRBJ2-7	.	CASSGGLSSYEQYF	TGCGCCAGCAGCGGGGGACTGAGCTCCTACGAGCAGTACTTC
TRBV5-1	TRBD1	TRBJ1-4	.	CASSSGQINEKLFF	TGCGCCAGCAGCTCGGGACAGATTAATGAAAAACTGTTTTTT
TRBV7-9	TRBD1	TRBJ2-5	.	CASLGQDAETQYF	TGTGCCAGCTTGGGACAGGACGCGGAGACCCAGTACTTC
TRBV11-3	.	TRBJ2-1	.	CASSDGQTFNNEQFF	TGTGCCAGCAGCGACGGACAAACCTTCAACAATGAGCAGTTCTTC
TRBV5-1	TRBD1	TRBJ1-1	.	CASSPLGQGGEAFF	TGCGCCAGCAGCCCGCTGGGACAGGGGGGTGAAGCTTTCTTT
TRBV28	.	TRBJ1-2	.	CASSHVTGNNYGYTF	TGTGCCAGCAGTCACGTTACAGGGAACAACTATGGCTACACCTTC
TRBV7-9	TRBD1	TRBJ2-1	.	CASATGGPGNEQFF	TGTGCCAGCGCGACAGGGGGTCCTGGGAATGAGCAGTTCTTC
TRBV28	.	TRBJ2-6	.	CASRPGTWSPGANVLTF	TGTGCCAGCAGGCCCGGGACATGGTCTCCGGGGGCCAACGTCCTGACTTTC
TRBV6-5	.	TRBJ1-6	once	CASSYSTGDSPLHF	TGTGCCAGCAGTTACTCGACAGGAGATTCACCCCTCCACTTT
TRBV27	.	TRBJ2-7	.	CASSPRRGGYEQYF	TGTGCCAGCAGTCCCCGGAGAGGGGGCTACGAGCAGTACTTC
TRBV19	.	TRBJ1-3	.	CASSLSISSGNTIYF	TGTGCCAGTAGTTTATCCATCAGCTCTGGAAACACCATATATTTT
TRBV19	.	TRBJ2-7	.	CASSAPGLNYEQYF	TGTGCCAGTAGTGCACCGGGACTCAACTACGAGCAGTACTTC
TRBV5-4	.	TRBJ2-2	.	CASRKGGNTGELFF	TGTGCCAGCAGGAAAGGGGGTAACACCGGGGAGCTGTTTTTT
TRBV6-1	.	TRBJ1-3	.	CASSLTAYSGNTIYF	TGTGCCAGCAGTCTGACAGCTTACTCTGGAAACACCATATATTTT
TRBV28	TRBD1	TRBJ1-4	.	CASSRGTDVLLFF	TGTGCCAGCAGCCGTGGGACAGACGTCTTACTGTTTTTT
TRBV5-1	.	TRBJ1-1	few	CASSSNMNTEAFF	TGCGCCAGCAGCTCCAACATGAACACTGAAGCTTTCTTT
TRBV27	TRBD2	TRBJ2-5	few	CASWASGGQETQYF	TGTGCCAGCTGGGCTAGCGGGGGCCAAGAGACCCAGTACTTC
TRBV28	.	TRBJ1-2	.	CASYQQRDGYTF	TGTGCCAGTTATCAGCAGCGTGATGGCTACACCTTC
TRBV5-1	.	TRBJ1-4	.	CASRVSGFPNEKLFF	TGCGCCAGCAGAGTCTCCGGGTTTCCTAATGAAAAACTGTTTTTT
TRBV5-5	.	TRBJ2-2	.	CASSPAREVTGELFF	TGTGCCAGCAGCCCCGCCCGTGAGGTCACCGGGGAGCTGTTTTTT
TRBV10-3	.	TRBJ1-2	.	CAISEPTGGVDGYTF	TGTGCCATCAGTGAGCCGACAGGAGGAGTTGATGGCTACACCTTC
TRBV30	.	TRBJ2-3	.	CAWSVTGVPDTQYF	TGTGCCTGGAGTGTAACGGGGGTACCAGATACGCAGTATTTT
TRBV5-1	TRBD1	TRBJ1-2	.	CASSPPGTGEHGYTF	TGCGCCAGCAGCCCACCGGGGACAGGGGAACATGGCTACACCTTC
TRBV25-1	.	TRBJ2-7	.	CASSTGGSYEQYF	TGTGCCAGCAGCACCGGGGGTTCCTACGAGCAGTACTTC
TRBV6-1	.	TRBJ2-4	.	CASSLVQGAKNIQYF	TGTGCCAGCAGTCTAGTCCAGGGGGCCAAAAACATTCAGTACTTC